Listed below are T cell receptor beta chains from one sample, sequenced in a study of tumor and adjacent non-tumor tissue in lung cancer. A single record per CDR3 protein comes from TCRdb applying MiXCR to the multiplex PCR reads. In the table there are about 86,000 distinct CDR3 sequences, 75% to 85% of which are singletons. Source material: distant non-tumor lung tissue. These TCRs come from a woman aged 50 to 60 with non-small cell lung cancer. Each CDR3 is given with its conserved first and last residue. A D gene is named only where the DNA matches it firmly. Size is omitted from some rows. Given values are once, few, many or a class for expanded clones.

J,size,D,V,CDR3,DNA
TRBJ2-5,.,.,TRBV6-1,CASSAPEETEYF,TGTGCCAGCAGTGCTCCCGAAGAGACCGAGTACTTC
TRBJ2-3,.,TRBD2,TRBV20-1,CSATNPGTNTDTQYF,TGCAGTGCTACAAACCCCGGGACTAACACAGATACGCAGTATTTT
TRBJ2-1,.,TRBD2,TRBV12-3/TRBV12-4,CTSRKLGLINPSGKFF,TGTACCAGCAGAAAACTAGGACTTATTAATCCTAGCGGGAAGTTCTTC
TRBJ2-2,.,TRBD2,TRBV29-1,CSVEDEEASGSFPGELFF,TGTAGCGTTGAAGATGAAGAAGCTAGCGGGAGTTTTCCCGGGGAGCTGTTTTTT
TRBJ2-2,.,.,TRBV12-3/TRBV12-4,CVSCCTSRNTGELFF,TGTGTCAGCTGTTGCACTAGCAGAAACACCGGGGAGCTGTTTTTT
TRBJ2-3,once,TRBD2,TRBV6-2/TRBV6-3,CASTTLAGPSIDTQYF,TGTGCCAGCACCACACTAGCGGGGCCTAGCATAGATACGCAGTATTTT
TRBJ2-1,.,TRBD1,TRBV29-1,CSVNTCGQGRVEQFF,TGCAGCGTTAATACTTGCGGACAGGGAAGGGTTGAGCAGTTCTTC
TRBJ2-5,few,.,TRBV19,CASSARQEPQETQYF,TGTGCCAGTAGTGCCCGACAGGAGCCGCAAGAGACCCAGTACTTC
TRBJ2-7,.,.,TRBV6-5,CASSSQGTGKQYF,TGTGCCAGCTCGTCACAGGGGACTGGCAAGCAGTACTTC
TRBJ2-1,.,TRBD2,TRBV4-2,CASSQEETSGYNKQLF,TGTGCCAGCAGCCAAGAAGAGACTAGCGGGTACAATAAGCAGTTATTC
TRBJ2-7,.,.,TRBV11-2,CASSLGAYKQFF,TGTGCCAGCAGCTTAGGGGCTTACAAGCAATTCTTC
TRBJ2-7,once,TRBD2,TRBV20-1,CSARVVGGFYEQYF,TGCAGTGCTCGGGTCGTGGGAGGGTTCTACGAACAGTACTTC
TRBJ1-1,.,.,TRBV20-1,CSAYQSGTEAFF,TGCAGTGCTTATCAGAGTGGCACTGAAGCTTTCTTT
TRBJ1-2,.,.,TRBV10-3,CAISGSSLADGGYTF,TGTGCCATCAGTGGCTCGTCCCTGGCGGACGGTGGCTATACCTTC
TRBJ2-1,.,.,TRBV6-5,CASSYGLAHYNEQFF,TGTGCCAGCAGTTACGGCCTAGCGCATTACAATGAGCAGTTCTTC
TRBJ2-1,.,.,TRBV5-6,CASSYRVSSYYGQFF,TGCGCCAGCAGCTACAGGGTCAGCTCCTACTATGGGCAGTTCTTC
TRBJ1-5,.,TRBD1,TRBV6-1,CASSYRDRASDQPQHF,TGTGCCAGCAGCTACCGAGACAGGGCTAGCGATCAGCCCCAGCATTTT
TRBJ2-2,few,.,TRBV7-9,CASSPRSNTGELFF,TGTGCCAGCAGCCCCCGATCGAACACCGGGGAGCTGTTTTTT
TRBJ2-7,.,.,TRBV29-1,CSDLASRGLEQYF,TGCAGCGATCTAGCGTCTCGTGGCCTCGAGCAGTACTTC
TRBJ2-7,.,.,TRBV12-3/TRBV12-4,CAISLKTQGTYGQYF,TGTGCCATCAGTTTAAAAACACAGGGAACCTACGGGCAATACTTC
TRBJ2-7,.,.,TRBV6-6,CASTILAGSDDQYF,TGTGCCAGCACCATCCTGGCGGGATCGGACGACCAGTACTTC
TRBJ2-3,.,.,TRBV6-6,CASTENSTADTQYF,TGTGCTAGCACAGAAAACAGTACCGCAGATACGCAGTATTTT
TRBJ1-2,.,TRBD1,TRBV12-3/TRBV12-4,CISSPRDSDGYTF,TGTATCAGCAGTCCGAGGGACAGCGATGGCTACACCTTC
TRBJ2-7,.,.,TRBV6-1,CTSSDQAHYEQYF,TGTACCAGCAGTGACCAAGCCCACTACGAACAGTACTTC
TRBJ2-1,.,.,TRBV28,CANRSPAGIPHNGQFF,TGTGCCAACAGATCTCCCGCGGGAATCCCCCACAATGGGCAGTTCTTC
TRBJ2-6,.,.,TRBV20-1,CSAGRGSFSSSGANALTF,TGCAGTGCTGGCAGGGGCAGCTTCTCTTCCTCTGGGGCCAACGCCCTGACTTTC
TRBJ2-1,once,.,TRBV6-5,CASSWGNSGNEQFF,TGTGCCAGCAGTTGGGGGAATTCGGGCAATGAGCAGTTCTTC
TRBJ2-6,few,.,TRBV20-1,CSARVQTGANVLTF,TGCAGTGCTAGAGTCCAGACTGGGGCCAACGTCCTGACTTTC
TRBJ2-2,.,TRBD2,TRBV20-1,CSAGLPGLVTVRLFF,TGCAGTGCTGGATTGCCGGGACTAGTAACCGTGAGGCTGTTTTTT
TRBJ1-2,.,.,TRBV4-1,CANSRDWEGRIGYTF,TGCGCCAACAGCCGAGATTGGGAGGGGCGTATAGGCTACACCTTC
TRBJ1-5,.,.,TRBV11-2,CACSLWGQLATDTQHF,TGTGCCTGCAGCTTGTGGGGGCAGCTAGCGACAGATACGCAGCATTTT
TRBJ2-2,.,.,TRBV30,CAWDDRPGLNTGELFF,TGTGCCTGGGACGACAGGCCGGGACTCAACACCGGGGAGCTGTTTTTT
TRBJ2-1,.,.,TRBV6-5,CANSTRTAHNEQFF,TGTGCCAACAGTACCAGGACAGCCCACAATGAGCAGTTCTTC
TRBJ2-7,.,.,TRBV20-1,CRAGTENYVQYF,TGCAGAGCTGGGACGGAAAACTACGTGCAGTACTTC
TRBJ1-5,.,.,TRBV19,CVSILEFNQPQHF,TGTGTCAGTATCCTAGAATTTAATCAGCCCCAGCATTTT
TRBJ2-5,.,TRBD2,TRBV20-1,CSARRLAGGGETQYF,TGCAGTGCTAGAAGACTAGCGGGAGGGGGGGAGACCCAGTACTTC
TRBJ2-7,.,TRBD2,TRBV11-2,CAGSSRTSGRALWEQYF,TGTGCCGGCAGCTCCCGGACTAGCGGGAGGGCTTTGTGGGAGCAGTACTTC